What follows are 10 T cell receptor beta chains derived from one specimen sequenced in a study of T cells after yellow fever vaccination. TCRdb passed the 5' RACE reads through MiXCR, listing each CDR3 protein once. The sample records a few hundred thousand distinct CDR3 sequences, over 8% being singletons. The specimen was PBMCs, collected on the day of the first yellow fever vaccination. Receptors originate from a man aged 18 to 30 who received the YFV17D yellow fever vaccine.

This clonotype has just a few counts. The V call is TRBV9, the J call TRBJ2-1; D might be TRBD1 or TRBD2, each matching 5 bases. Trimming left V 0 bases short and J 3 bases short, with 13 bases between. The length of the CDR3 is 16 residues. Germline V gene data show CDR1 as SGDLS and CDR2 as YYNGEE. Written as DNA, the CDR3 is TGTGCCAGCAGCGTAGGCTGGGGGTCGGGCTACAATGAGCAGTTCTTC. This translates into CASSVGWGSGYNEQFF. Combining the CDR3 with reference TRBV9 and TRBJ2-1 gives the whole variable domain DSGVTQTPKHLITATGQRVTLRCSPRSGDLSVYWYQQSLDQGLQFLIQYYNGEERAKGNILERFSAQQFPDLHSELNLSSLELGDSALYFCASSVGWGSGYNEQFFGPGTRLTVL.

The chain uses TRBV11-1 and TRBJ2-2, with TRBD2 matching 11 bases. Per the germline V gene, CDR1 is SGHAT and CDR2 is FQDESV (reference sequence). CDR3 length: 20 amino acids. J was trimmed by 0 bases and V by 3 bases; bases with no gene match: 12. The chain's CDR3 is CASSFSRLLAGDSNTGELFF. The CDR3 DNA sequence: TGTGCCAGCAGCTTCTCCCGCTTACTAGCGGGGGATTCGAACACCGGGGAGCTGTTTTTT.

This clonotype occurred many times. The chain uses TRBV5-6 and TRBJ2-4; 9 bases are a match to TRBD1. Per germline, CDR1 SGHDT and CDR2 YYEEEE. CDR3 length: 14 amino acids. V shed 0 bases and J 9 bases; nucleotides not matched to a gene: 4. DNA for the CDR3: TGTGCCAGCAGCTTGGGGGAGACAGGGGGCATTCAGTACTTC. Its translation: CASSLGETGGIQYF.

The J gene is TRBJ1-3, the V gene TRBV7-9; D might be TRBD1 (5 bases). V shed 5 bases and J shed 2 bases, with 16 bases lying between them. Germline CDR1 and CDR2: SEHNR and FQNEAQ (reference sequence). The CDR3 spans 16 residues. The CDR3 nucleotides read TGTGCCAGCAGCACCCCAACAGGATCTGCTGGAAACACCATATATTTT. Amino acid sequence: CASSTPTGSAGNTIYF. Full variable domain (missing parts from reference TRBV7-9 and TRBJ1-3): DTGVSQNPRHKITKRGQNVTFRCDPISEHNRLYWYRQTLGQGPEFLTYFQNEAQLEKSRLLSDRFSAERPKGSFSTLEIQRTEQGDSAMYLCASSTPTGSAGNTIYFGEGSWLTVV.

There are many counts of this clonotype. The DNA for the CDR3 is TGTGCCACCAGCTTAGACCCACACCAAGAGACCCAGTACTTC. Encoded protein: CATSLDPHQETQYF. The chain links TRBV15 to TRBJ2-5; D remains unclear. Germline lookup yields CDR1 LNHNV and CDR2 YYDKDF (reference sequence). This CDR3 region has 14 residues. V shed 5 bases and J shed 0 bases, with 10 bases lying between them. The full variable domain, completed using reference TRBV15 and TRBJ2-5, is DAMVIQNPRYQVTQFGKPVTLSCSQTLNHNVMYWYQQKSSQAPKLLFHYYDKDFNNEADTPDNFQSRRPNTSFCFLDIRSPGLGDTAMYLCATSLDPHQETQYFGPGTRLLVL.

This sequence joins TRBV19 and TRBJ1-6; possible D gene TRBD1, 5 bases. Germline-derived CDR1 and CDR2 are LNHDA and SQIVND (reference sequence). The CDR3 runs 15 residues. The ends were cut back, 7 bases at V and 0 bases at J, with 10 bases in the middle. The CDR3 DNA reads TGTGCCAGTAAGGGGCCGAACTCCTATAATTCACCCCTCCACTTT. This gives the protein CASKGPNSYNSPLHF. Together with reference TRBV19 and TRBJ1-6, the CDR3 gives the full variable domain: DGGITQSPKYLFRKEGQNVTLSCEQNLNHDAMYWYRQDPGQGLRLIYYSQIVNDFQKGDIAEGYSVSREKKESFPLTVTSAQKNPTAFYLCASKGPNSYNSPLHFGNGTRLTVT.

This clonotype came up a few times. CDR3 sequence (DNA): TGCGCCAGCAGCTTGGGCACGGGGGGCGGAGGCTACACCTTC. This codes for CASSLGTGGGGYTF. V is TRBV5-1 and J is TRBJ1-2; weak D call: TRBD1 (6 bases). With 0 bases removed from V and 8 bases from J, the gap between germline ends came to 14 bases. This CDR3 spans 14 amino acids. Germline V lookup: CDR1 SGHRS, CDR2 YFSETQ. Full variable domain (rest looked up from reference TRBV5-1 and TRBJ1-2): KAGVTQTPRYLIKTRGQQVTLSCSPISGHRSVSWYQQTPGQGLQFLFEYFSETQRNKGNFPGRFSGRQFSNSRSEMNVSTLELGDSALYLCASSLGTGGGGYTFGSGTRLTVV.

A few counts support this clonotype. The rearrangement links TRBV7-2 to TRBJ2-7; 8 bases are a match to TRBD2. Germline lookup yields CDR1 SGHTA and CDR2 FQGNSA. Unmatched junction bases numbered 9, after V lost 10 bases and J lost 4 bases. This CDR3 region has 13 residues. CDR3 amino acids: CATTSGTSYEQYF. The CDR3 DNA follows: TGTGCCACCACGTCCGGGACTAGTTACGAGCAGTACTTC.

This rearrangement joins TRBV12-3 or TRBV12-4 to TRBJ2-5; D unclear. The CDR3 extends over 14 amino acids. The germline V and J ends were trimmed by 3 bases and 2 bases, with 10 bases remaining between them. CDR3 sequence (DNA): TGTGCCAGCAGTTTGGCTAACCCACAAGAGACCCAGTACTTC. It is translated as CASSLANPQETQYF.

The V call is TRBV12-3 or TRBV12-4, the J call TRBJ1-2; D is unresolved. Trimming cost V 2 bases and J 2 bases, with 12 bases left between them. The CDR3 contains 15 residues. The CDR3 DNA is TGTGCCAGCAGTTTAAGTATCCGATCCAACTATGGCTACACCTTC. It codes for CASSLSIRSNYGYTF.